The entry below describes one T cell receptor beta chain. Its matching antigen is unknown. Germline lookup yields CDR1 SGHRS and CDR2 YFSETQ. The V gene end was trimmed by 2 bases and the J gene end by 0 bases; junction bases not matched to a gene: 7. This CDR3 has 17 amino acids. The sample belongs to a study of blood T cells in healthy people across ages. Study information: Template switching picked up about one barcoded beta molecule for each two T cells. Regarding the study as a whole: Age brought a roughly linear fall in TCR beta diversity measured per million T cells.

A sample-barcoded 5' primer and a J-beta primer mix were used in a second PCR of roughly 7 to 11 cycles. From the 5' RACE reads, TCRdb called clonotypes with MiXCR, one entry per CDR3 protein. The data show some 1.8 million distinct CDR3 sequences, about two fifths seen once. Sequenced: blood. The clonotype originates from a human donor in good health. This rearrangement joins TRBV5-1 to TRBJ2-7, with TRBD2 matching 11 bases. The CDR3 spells CASSFSSGGINSYEQYF. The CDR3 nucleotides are TGCGCCAGCAGCTTCTCTAGCGGGGGGATTAACTCCTACGAGCAGTACTTC.